These T cell receptor beta chains were read from a single sample in a study of blood T cell repertoires in COVID-19. Profiled with immunoSEQ multiplex PCR; TCRdb holds only in-frame clones, not every one. The data hold around 130,000 clones, with 82% observed a single time. Sequencing used peripheral blood. These receptors came from a human donor in a cohort sampled during active COVID-19. Each CDR3 is given with its conserved first and last residue. The D gene is left open where the match is weak. A row's size may be missing; if present it is once, few, many or a size class.

clone_size: -
d_call: -
v_call: TRBV5-1
j_call: TRBJ1-1
cdr3_aa: CASSLEGLNTEAFF
cdr3_nt: TGCGCCAGCAGCTTGGAGGGGTTGAACACTGAAGCTTTCTTT

clone_size: -
d_call: TRBD1
v_call: TRBV7-9
j_call: TRBJ1-4
cdr3_aa: CASSQTGTGGEKLFF
cdr3_nt: TGTGCCAGCAGCCAAACCGGGACAGGGGGTGAAAAACTGTTTTTT

clone_size: few
d_call: TRBD1
v_call: TRBV10-1
j_call: TRBJ2-3
cdr3_aa: CASSEVGQVTDTQYF
cdr3_nt: TGCGCCAGCAGTGAAGTTGGACAGGTCACAGATACGCAGTATTTT

clone_size: -
d_call: TRBD2
v_call: TRBV27
j_call: TRBJ2-5
cdr3_aa: CASSLGGGALQETQYF
cdr3_nt: TGTGCCAGCAGTTTAGGCGGGGGGGCCCTCCAAGAGACCCAGTACTTC

clone_size: -
d_call: TRBD2
v_call: TRBV5-1
j_call: TRBJ2-7
cdr3_aa: CASKPGLAGGYEQYF
cdr3_nt: TGCGCCAGCAAACCGGGACTAGCGGGGGGCTACGAGCAGTACTTC

clone_size: -
d_call: -
v_call: TRBV6-5
j_call: TRBJ1-2
cdr3_aa: CASSYGGQGGYTF
cdr3_nt: TGTGCCAGCAGTTACGGCGGTCAAGGAGGCTACACCTTC

clone_size: -
d_call: TRBD1
v_call: TRBV7-8
j_call: TRBJ1-5
cdr3_aa: CASSPGTVNQPQHF
cdr3_nt: TGTGCCAGCAGCCCAGGGACAGTCAATCAGCCCCAGCATTTT

clone_size: -
d_call: -
v_call: TRBV7-2
j_call: TRBJ2-7
cdr3_aa: CASSLGSGAYEQYF
cdr3_nt: TGTGCCAGCAGCTTAGGATCAGGGGCCTACGAGCAGTACTTC

clone_size: -
d_call: TRBD1
v_call: TRBV6-5
j_call: TRBJ2-2
cdr3_aa: CATRAGTGDTGELFF
cdr3_nt: TGTGCCACCAGAGCCGGGACAGGGGACACCGGGGAGCTGTTTTTT

clone_size: -
d_call: -
v_call: TRBV28
j_call: TRBJ2-7
cdr3_aa: CASSLARAYEQYF
cdr3_nt: TGTGCCAGCAGTTTAGCCAGGGCCTACGAGCAGTACTTC

clone_size: -
d_call: -
v_call: TRBV11-2
j_call: TRBJ1-4
cdr3_aa: CASSLDRKLFF
cdr3_nt: TGTGCCAGCAGCTTAGACAGAAAACTGTTTTTT

clone_size: -
d_call: TRBD1
v_call: TRBV19
j_call: TRBJ1-1
cdr3_aa: CASSTIPGTGGRGTEAFF
cdr3_nt: TGTGCCAGTAGCACTATCCCGGGGACAGGGGGCCGAGGGACTGAAGCTTTCTTT

clone_size: -
d_call: -
v_call: TRBV2
j_call: TRBJ2-7
cdr3_aa: CASTGLGTEQYF
cdr3_nt: TGTGCCAGCACGGGACTTGGGACCGAGCAGTACTTC

clone_size: -
d_call: -
v_call: TRBV9
j_call: TRBJ1-5
cdr3_aa: CASSPQGLNQPQHF
cdr3_nt: TGTGCCAGCAGCCCACAGGGTCTCAATCAGCCCCAGCATTTT

clone_size: -
d_call: -
v_call: TRBV3-1/TRBV3-2
j_call: TRBJ2-5
cdr3_aa: CASSQGRIGTQYF
cdr3_nt: TGTGCCAGCAGCCAAGGGAGGATTGGGACCCAGTACTTC

clone_size: few
d_call: TRBD1
v_call: TRBV7-9
j_call: TRBJ1-2
cdr3_aa: CASSVGQPSAGYTF
cdr3_nt: TGTGCCAGCAGCGTGGGACAGCCAAGTGCTGGCTACACCTTC

clone_size: -
d_call: TRBD1
v_call: TRBV18
j_call: TRBJ1-4
cdr3_aa: CASSPNRGRSEKLFF
cdr3_nt: TGTGCCAGCTCACCGAACAGGGGGCGTAGTGAAAAACTGTTTTTT

clone_size: once
d_call: -
v_call: TRBV7-9
j_call: TRBJ1-4
cdr3_aa: CASSLKGVEKLFF
cdr3_nt: TGTGCCAGCAGCTTAAAGGGGGTTGAAAAACTGTTTTTT

clone_size: -
d_call: -
v_call: TRBV5-4
j_call: TRBJ1-2
cdr3_aa: CASSLFLTAFNEGYTF
cdr3_nt: TGTGCCAGCAGCTTGTTCCTGACAGCCTTTAATGAGGGCTACACCTTC

clone_size: -
d_call: TRBD1
v_call: TRBV10-3
j_call: TRBJ2-2
cdr3_aa: CAISEPQGIGNTGELFF
cdr3_nt: TGTGCCATCAGTGAGCCACAGGGGATCGGTAACACCGGGGAGCTGTTTTTT

clone_size: -
d_call: -
v_call: TRBV7-2
j_call: TRBJ1-5
cdr3_aa: CASSLVQGINQPQHF
cdr3_nt: TGTGCCAGCAGCTTAGTCCAGGGTATCAATCAGCCCCAGCATTTT

clone_size: -
d_call: TRBD1
v_call: TRBV6-5
j_call: TRBJ1-1
cdr3_aa: CASTGQARSWTEAFF
cdr3_nt: TGTGCCAGCACTGGACAGGCGCGTTCTTGGACTGAAGCTTTCTTT

clone_size: -
d_call: TRBD2
v_call: TRBV2
j_call: TRBJ2-5
cdr3_aa: CASNGGGSQETQYF
cdr3_nt: TGTGCCAGCAACGGCGGGGGAAGCCAAGAGACCCAGTACTTC

clone_size: -
d_call: TRBD1
v_call: TRBV10-1
j_call: TRBJ2-5
cdr3_aa: CASSEAQGPETQYF
cdr3_nt: TGCGCCAGCAGTGAGGCACAGGGGCCGGAGACCCAGTACTTC

clone_size: -
d_call: -
v_call: TRBV21-1
j_call: TRBJ2-3
cdr3_aa: CASSKGFEGGTDTQYF
cdr3_nt: TGTGCCAGCAGCAAAGGGTTCGAGGGTGGCACAGATACGCAGTATTTT

clone_size: -
d_call: -
v_call: TRBV6-5
j_call: TRBJ1-1
cdr3_aa: CASQIMDTEAFF
cdr3_nt: TGTGCCAGTCAGATCATGGACACTGAAGCTTTCTTT

clone_size: -
d_call: -
v_call: TRBV14
j_call: TRBJ2-1
cdr3_aa: CASSQELSRSSNEQFF
cdr3_nt: TGTGCCAGCAGCCAAGAGCTGTCTAGATCAAGCAATGAGCAGTTCTTC

clone_size: -
d_call: -
v_call: TRBV5-1
j_call: TRBJ1-2
cdr3_aa: CASSSGSGSYGYTF
cdr3_nt: TGCGCCAGCAGCTCCGGTAGCGGGAGCTATGGCTACACCTTC

clone_size: -
d_call: -
v_call: TRBV5-1
j_call: TRBJ1-1
cdr3_aa: CASSLGGLDTEAFF
cdr3_nt: TGCGCCAGCAGCTTGGGAGGGTTGGACACTGAAGCTTTCTTT

clone_size: -
d_call: TRBD2
v_call: TRBV5-1
j_call: TRBJ2-5
cdr3_aa: CASRSSGGLYQETQYF
cdr3_nt: TGCGCCAGCAGGTCTAGCGGGGGCCTGTACCAAGAGACCCAGTACTTC

clone_size: -
d_call: TRBD1
v_call: TRBV5-4
j_call: TRBJ1-2
cdr3_aa: CASSAGQTFYGYTF
cdr3_nt: TGTGCCAGCAGCGCGGGACAGACCTTCTATGGCTACACCTTC

clone_size: -
d_call: -
v_call: TRBV5-1
j_call: TRBJ1-1
cdr3_aa: CASSFAGGDTEAFF
cdr3_nt: TGCGCCAGCAGCTTCGCTGGAGGCGACACTGAAGCTTTCTTT

clone_size: -
d_call: -
v_call: TRBV21-1
j_call: TRBJ2-3
cdr3_aa: CASSKCPSTDTQYF
cdr3_nt: TGTGCCAGCAGCAAATGTCCTAGCACAGATACGCAGTATTTT

clone_size: -
d_call: TRBD1
v_call: TRBV15
j_call: TRBJ2-7
cdr3_aa: CATSKRQGSYEQYF
cdr3_nt: TGTGCCACCAGCAAGAGACAGGGCTCCTACGAGCAGTACTTC

clone_size: -
d_call: TRBD1
v_call: TRBV4-3
j_call: TRBJ1-3
cdr3_aa: CASSQMTGYGNTIYF
cdr3_nt: TGCGCCAGCAGCCAGATGACAGGGTACGGAAACACCATATATTTT

clone_size: -
d_call: -
v_call: TRBV5-1
j_call: TRBJ1-6
cdr3_aa: CASSLAPDYNSPLHF
cdr3_nt: TGCGCCAGCAGCTTGGCTCCAGACTATAATTCACCCCTCCACTTT

clone_size: -
d_call: -
v_call: TRBV7-2
j_call: TRBJ1-1
cdr3_aa: CASSLRALMNTEAFF
cdr3_nt: TGTGCCAGCAGCTTACGAGCCCTCATGAACACTGAAGCTTTCTTT

clone_size: -
d_call: TRBD1
v_call: TRBV6-6
j_call: TRBJ2-2
cdr3_aa: CASSYDRGRLLFF
cdr3_nt: TGTGCCAGCAGTTACGACAGGGGGCGCTTACTGTTTTTT

clone_size: once
d_call: -
v_call: TRBV28
j_call: TRBJ1-1
cdr3_aa: CASSLLLNTEAFF
cdr3_nt: TGTGCCAGCAGCTTACTGTTGAACACTGAAGCTTTCTTT

clone_size: few
d_call: -
v_call: TRBV7-9
j_call: TRBJ1-2
cdr3_aa: CASSLGGAAGQYGYTF
cdr3_nt: TGTGCCAGCAGCTTAGGGGGTGCGGCAGGGCAGTATGGCTACACCTTC

clone_size: -
d_call: -
v_call: TRBV7-9
j_call: TRBJ1-5
cdr3_aa: CASSLSGNQPQHF
cdr3_nt: TGTGCCAGCAGCTTATCAGGCAATCAGCCCCAGCATTTT

clone_size: -
d_call: -
v_call: TRBV29-1
j_call: TRBJ2-1
cdr3_aa: CSVDHLGAYNEQFF
cdr3_nt: TGCAGCGTTGATCATCTAGGCGCCTACAATGAGCAGTTCTTC

clone_size: -
d_call: TRBD1
v_call: TRBV4-3
j_call: TRBJ2-3
cdr3_aa: CASSQSETGVGDTDTQYF
cdr3_nt: TGCGCCAGCAGCCAATCGGAGACAGGGGTTGGAGACACAGATACGCAGTATTTT

clone_size: -
d_call: TRBD1
v_call: TRBV9
j_call: TRBJ2-5
cdr3_aa: CASSAGQGEETQYF
cdr3_nt: TGTGCCAGCAGCGCAGGACAGGGAGAGGAGACCCAGTACTTC

clone_size: -
d_call: -
v_call: TRBV7-6
j_call: TRBJ1-5
cdr3_aa: CASSLEGQGYQPQHF
cdr3_nt: TGTGCCAGCAGCTTAGAAGGGCAGGGCTATCAGCCCCAGCATTTT

clone_size: few
d_call: -
v_call: TRBV6-6
j_call: TRBJ1-5
cdr3_aa: CASSPRQDAQPQHF
cdr3_nt: TGTGCCAGCAGTCCCCGACAGGACGCCCAGCCCCAGCATTTT